The T cell receptor beta chain described here comes from a study of cytomegalovirus exposure and HLA in healthy donors. Whole-study context: From HLA-typed donors, an early data release held 70 million to 100 million unique TCRs.

J gave up 5 bases and V 4 bases, and 8 bases lay outside the gene matches. The CDR3 has 16 residues. Germline CDR1 SQVTM, CDR2 ANQGSEA. This clone was picked up one time. Its antigen is as yet unknown. Findings and limits, study-wide: Most subjects had HLA-A and HLA-B alleles reportedly predicted accurately by TCR beta sequences.

Amplification used 60 Vbeta primers and 13 Jbeta primers. Sequenced by immunoSEQ multiplex PCR; TCRdb stores in-frame clones only, minus some. The table lists around 100,000 clones, 75% to 90% of them singletons, with about 4.3% in the top ten. Sequenced material: PBMCs. This sequence originates from a young man in good health and CMV-seronegative. V gene TRBV29-1 combines with J gene TRBJ2-1, with TRBD2 matching 13 bases. CDR3 sequence (DNA): TGCAGCGTTGTGGGGACTAGCGGGAAGGGACACAATGAGCAGTTCTTC. Its translation: CSVVGTSGKGHNEQFF.